Included here is one TCR beta chain sequence, with context. Original data processing: The assay estimated nucleated cells by amplifying reference gene primers. Data came from immunoSEQ multiplex PCR; TCRdb stores just in-frame clones and leaves some out. That table supplies the V and J calls and clone size; D and trimming were determined from the DNA. This sample has roughly 45,000 clones, with about 85% found just once. The sample comes from a study of blood T cell repertoires in COVID-19. On the study more broadly: There were acute and convalescent COVID-19 samples, and they came from the United States, Italy and Spain. Sources were T cells, B-cell-depleted T cells, or PBMCs; the material itself was cDNA or gDNA.

The germline V and J ends were trimmed by 1 base and 7 bases, with 12 bases remaining between them. This CDR3 is built from 14 residues. The germline gives CDR1 SGHRS, CDR2 YFSETQ. This chain links TRBV5-1 with TRBJ2-1; possibly TRBD2 for D (5 bases). This sequence originates from a man aged 45-65 years with active COVID-19. The specimen was peripheral blood. The DNA of the CDR3 is TGCGCCAGCAGCTTGAGGACTCAGGTTAATGAGCAGTTCTTC. Residues: CASSLRTQVNEQFF.